The T cell receptor beta chain under discussion was sequenced for a study of T cells after yellow fever vaccination. TCRdb processed the 5' RACE reads anew with MiXCR; each CDR3 protein has one entry. The sample lists roughly 500,000 distinct CDR3 sequences, approximately 21% occurring once. The CDR3 spans 18 residues. Germline-derived CDR1 and CDR2 are SGHKS and YYEKEE (reference sequence). Trimming cost V 0 bases and J 6 bases; bases outside gene matches: 7. This clonotype was picked up a small number of times. The receptor was derived from a man in his thirties or forties who received the YFV17D yellow fever vaccine. The source was PBMCs, collected 15 days after the yellow fever booster vaccination. The chain uses TRBV5-5 and TRBJ2-1, with 15 nucleotides matching TRBD2. The CDR3 region has the DNA TGTGCCAGCAGCTTGGGGACTAGCGGGAGGGCCGTCGGCAATGAGCAGTTCTTC. Protein sequence: CASSLGTSGRAVGNEQFF.